This entry concerns a single T cell receptor (beta chain). This sample is part of a study of T cells after somatic rescue of genetic block. Germline trimming cut 6 bases from V and 0 bases from J; bases unmatched to any gene: 2. CDR1 is SQVTM, CDR2 ANQGSEA, per germline. The CDR3 runs to 14 residues. Clones were read by immunoSEQ multiplex PCR, and TCRdb kept only the in-frame ones, dropping some. Of 14,000 to 15,000 clones listed, around 70% are singletons. The clonotype originates from a boy aged 5-17 years. The chain is built from TRBV29-1 and TRBJ2-2, with 9 bases lining up with TRBD2. Sequenced material: peripheral blood mononuclear cells (PBMCs). CDR3 bases: TGCAGCGTCTCTAGCGGGGCGAACACCGGGGAGCTGTTTTTT. This gives the protein CSVSSGANTGELFF.